This T cell receptor beta chain appears in the sequencing data of a study of molecular identifiers for immune sequencing clone quantification. Study-level points and caveats: Among effectors, clones above 20 RNA copies held over 98% of molecules; among naive cells, under 1%. Clone sizes could be underestimated for highly expanded clones when identical TCR molecules share a barcode.

There are many counts of this clonotype. Its antigen is as yet unknown. In the sort, naive CD8 T cells were defined as CD8+CD4-CCR7+CD45RA+. The CDR3 has 14 amino acids. Looked up from germline, CDR1 is LGHNA and CDR2 is YNFKEQ. V gave up 1 base and J gave up 8 bases, with 12 bases separating them. TCRdb analysed the PCR reads with MiXCR anew, one entry per CDR3 protein. The data contain 35,000 or so distinct CDR3 sequences, less than 20% of them singletons. This TCR was sampled from a human donor in good health. Some libraries in this study had Jurkat cell RNA spiked in. Sequencing used naive CD8+ T cells from blood, with Jurkat cell RNA spiked in. The subset is: FACS-sorted CD8+CD4-CCR7+CD45RA+ naive T cells. The V and J genes are TRBV4-2 and TRBJ2-1; tentatively, D is TRBD2 (5 bases). The CDR3 protein is CASSQGLAGDEQFF. The CDR3 DNA is TGTGCCAGCAGCCAAGGCCTAGCCGGCGATGAGCAGTTCTTC.